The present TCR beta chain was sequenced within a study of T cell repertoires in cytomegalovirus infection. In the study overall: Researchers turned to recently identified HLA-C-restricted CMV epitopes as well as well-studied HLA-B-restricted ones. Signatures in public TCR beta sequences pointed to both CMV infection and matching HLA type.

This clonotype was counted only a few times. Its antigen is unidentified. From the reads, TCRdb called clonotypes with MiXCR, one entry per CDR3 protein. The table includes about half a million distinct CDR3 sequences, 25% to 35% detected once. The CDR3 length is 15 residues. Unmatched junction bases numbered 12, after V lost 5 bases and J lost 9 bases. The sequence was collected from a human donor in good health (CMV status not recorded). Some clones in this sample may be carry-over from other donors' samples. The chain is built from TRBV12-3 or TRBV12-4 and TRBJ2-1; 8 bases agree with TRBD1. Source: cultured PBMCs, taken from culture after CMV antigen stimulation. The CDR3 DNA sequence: TGTGCCAGCAGTCCAGACAGGGGTGCCCTCGGTGAGCAGTTCTTC. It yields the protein CASSPDRGALGEQFF.